The 17 T cell receptor beta chains given below trace back to one sample, sequenced in a study of blood T cell repertoires in COVID-19. The table came from immunoSEQ multiplex PCR; TCRdb's copy has only in-frame clones and leaves some out. This table has 200,000 to 250,000 clones, about 88% appearing once. The source material was PBMCs or T cells enriched from blood (not recorded which). The origin of the receptors is a woman in her 30s who had recovered from COVID-19.

This clone was seen only a few times. V gene TRBV4-2 combines with J gene TRBJ2-3; possible D gene TRBD2, 6 bases. V lost 5 bases to trimming and J lost 0 bases, with 15 bases between them. Germline lookup yields CDR1 LGHNA and CDR2 YNFKEQ. The CDR3 length is 16 residues. The CDR3 DNA sequence: TGTGCCAGCAGCAACCGGGACTTGACTAGCACAGATACGCAGTATTTT. This gives the protein CASSNRDLTSTDTQYF.

The J gene is TRBJ1-1, the V gene TRBV9, with D possibly matching TRBD1 (5 bases). The CDR3 has 16 residues. The germline V gene encodes CDR1 SGDLS and CDR2 YYNGEE. Trimming removed 0 bases at V and 2 bases at J, with 14 bases between. CDR3 residues: CASSVGIGQGNTEAFF. The CDR3 DNA sequence: TGTGCCAGCAGCGTAGGTATAGGTCAGGGAAACACTGAAGCTTTCTTT.

The chain carries TRBV9 and TRBJ2-1; perhaps TRBD2 as D (5 bases). Germline loops: CDR1 SGDLS, CDR2 YYNGEE. This CDR3 contains 16 residues. Between the trimmed V and J ends, which lost 0 bases and 0 bases, there was a span of 10 bases. The DNA for the CDR3 is TGTGCCAGCAGCGTAGCGGGGTCAGGCTCCTACAATGAGCAGTTCTTC. As protein: CASSVAGSGSYNEQFF.

The chain has TRBV7-9 and TRBJ1-3, with D possibly TRBD1 on 5 matching bases. Trimming pared 5 bases from V and 8 bases from J, leaving 10 bases between. The germline V gene has CDR1 SEHNR and CDR2 FQNEAQ (reference sequence). This CDR3 has 12 amino acids. DNA for the CDR3: TGTGCCAGCAGCGGGGGGACGGACACCATATATTTT. It encodes CASSGGTDTIYF.

The chain links TRBV6-4 to TRBJ1-2, with a tentative D call TRBD1 (6 bases). Germline V gene data show CDR1 as MRHNA and CDR2 as SNTAGT. V was pared by 0 bases and J by 8 bases, with 10 bases between. CDR3 length: 13 residues. As DNA, the CDR3 is TGTGCCAGCAGTGACTCCCGAACAGGGGGCTACACCTTC. Translating it yields CASSDSRTGGYTF.

V is TRBV11-2 and J is TRBJ1-3; 7 positions agree with TRBD1. CDR1 and CDR2 from the germline V gene are SGHAT and FQNNGV. Unmatched junction bases numbered 12, after V lost 6 bases and J lost 4 bases. The CDR3 spans 16 residues. The CDR3 sequence is CASRNIQGIFGNTIYF. CDR3 sequence (DNA): TGTGCCAGCAGAAATATACAGGGGATTTTCGGAAACACCATATATTTT.

The chain recombines TRBV18 with TRBJ1-2; tentative D call: TRBD1 (5 bases). CDR1 and CDR2 (germline): KGHSH, LQKENI. V was clipped by 1 base and J by 2 bases, with 14 bases between them. CDR3 length: 16 amino acids. The CDR3 DNA follows: TGTGCCAGCTCACCACGGCTCGGGGGATCGAACTATGGCTACACCTTC. Its translation is CASSPRLGGSNYGYTF.

The chain links TRBV6-5 to TRBJ2-7; TRBD1 agrees at 8 bases. The germline V gene encodes CDR1 MNHEY and CDR2 SVGAGI. The CDR3 has 15 amino acids. Trimming removed 6 bases from V and 2 bases from J; junction bases left unmatched: 9. CDR3 sequence: CASRPTGANPYEQYF. DNA of the CDR3: TGTGCCAGCAGGCCGACAGGGGCTAATCCCTACGAGCAGTACTTC.

The chain employs TRBV19 and TRBJ2-3; TRBD1 matches 9 bases. The CDR3 covers 14 residues. Germline CDR1 and CDR2: LNHDA and SQIVND (reference sequence). The V and J ends lost 4 bases and 14 bases, in that order; junction bases with no gene match: 13. The CDR3 region is CASSTAAQGAWSYF. The CDR3 DNA reads TGTGCCAGTAGTACCGCCGCACAGGGGGCTTGGTCGTATTTT.

This chain joins TRBV15 and TRBJ1-6; D not resolved. The germline V gene has CDR1 LNHNV and CDR2 YYDKDF (reference sequence). V was shortened by 0 bases and J by 7 bases, with 10 bases between the two germline ends. CDR3 length: 15 residues. This CDR3 is CATSRDYSRNSPLHF. The CDR3 DNA is TGTGCCACCAGCAGAGATTACAGCCGGAATTCACCCCTCCACTTT.

This rearrangement joins TRBV4-3 to TRBJ2-7, with 10 nucleotides matching TRBD2. V lost 1 base and J lost 3; bases outside the gene matches: 12. The germline V gene has CDR1 LGHNA and CDR2 YSLEER. The CDR3 spans 18 residues. The CDR3 region has the DNA TGCGCCAGCAGCCAAGGCCTCTTTAGCGGGGGGAGCCACTACGAGCAGTACTTC. Residues: CASSQGLFSGGSHYEQYF.

The chain combines TRBV10-3 with TRBJ2-3; 8 nucleotides match TRBD2. The J segment lost 3 bases and the V segment lost 7 bases, leaving 6 bases of the junction unmatched. Germline CDR1 reads ENHRY; CDR2 reads SYGVKD. This CDR3 is built from 14 residues. CDR3 residues: CAIMERGSTDTQYF. The CDR3 DNA is TGTGCCATCATGGAGCGGGGGTCGACAGATACGCAGTATTTT.

The chain couples TRBV10-1 to TRBJ1-5, with TRBD1 matching over 8 bases. The CDR3 runs to 15 residues. Germline V gene data show CDR1 as WNHNN and CDR2 as SYGVQD (reference sequence). With V trimmed by 4 bases and J by 6 bases, 8 bases remained unmatched. As DNA, the CDR3 is TGCGCCAGCAGTGTAGTCAGGGGGCGGATTCAGCCCCAGCATTTT. This sequence encodes CASSVVRGRIQPQHF.

The V and J genes are TRBV7-9 and TRBJ1-6, with 9 bases that match TRBD1. With 5 bases clipped from V and 7 bases from J, the junction kept 6 bases outside the gene matches. Germline CDR1 is SEHNR and CDR2 is FQNEAQ (reference sequence). The CDR3 contains 15 residues. This chain's CDR3 is CASSQTGGRNSPLHF. In DNA, the CDR3 is TGTGCCAGCAGCCAAACAGGGGGCCGGAATTCACCCCTCCACTTT.

The chain combines TRBV5-4 with TRBJ1-4; weak D call: TRBD1 (5 bases). Germline CDR1 SGHNT, CDR2 YYREEE (reference sequence). With 4 bases removed from V and 6 bases from J, the gap between germline ends came to 13 bases. CDR3 length: 14 amino acids. CDR3 in amino acids: CASSPDSGDEKLFF. The CDR3 DNA follows: TGTGCCAGCAGCCCCGACAGCGGGGATGAAAAACTGTTTTTT.

This clone was found many times. This chain links TRBV12-3 or TRBV12-4 with TRBJ1-6, with D perhaps matching TRBD1 (5 bases). Trimming cost V 4 bases and J 9 bases, with 7 bases left between them. This CDR3 has 12 amino acids. Here the CDR3 reads CASSYGGSPLHF. CDR3 nucleotide sequence: TGTGCCAGCAGTTACGGGGGTTCACCCCTCCACTTT.

V and J are TRBV6-5 and TRBJ1-1; D is unclear. The germline gives CDR1 MNHEY, CDR2 SVGAGI. The CDR3 is 15 amino acids. Trimming stripped 2 bases from V and 1 base from J, with 11 bases between. The DNA for the CDR3 is TGTGCCAGCAGTTACAATACCCGCAGGAACACTGAAGCTTTCTTT. Its translation: CASSYNTRRNTEAFF.